The 19 T cell receptor beta chains given below trace back to one sample, sequenced in a study of graft-versus-host responses after intestinal transplantation. Assay used: immunoSEQ multiplex PCR; TCRdb lists only in-frame clones, some missing. The sample shows about 93,000 clones, roughly 80% of them seen only once. Their antigen targets remain unknown. Sequenced here: unstimulated CD4+ T cells sorted from spleen or lymph node cells, sampled before intestinal transplant. The receptors were gathered from a human donor who received an intestinal transplant.

This clone is a singleton in its sample. V gene TRBV27 combines with J gene TRBJ2-1, with D perhaps matching TRBD1 (6 bases). Trimming removed 4 bases at V and 4 bases at J, with 11 bases between. This CDR3 region has 14 residues. Germline CDR1 reads MNHEY; CDR2 reads SMNVEV (reference sequence). CDR3 amino acids: CASSSQGSYNEQFF. The CDR3, as DNA: TGTGCCAGCAGTTCCCAGGGGTCGTACAATGAGCAGTTCTTC.

The chain recombines TRBV5-4 with TRBJ1-2; 8 nucleotides line up with TRBD1. Germline V gene sequence: CDR1 SGHNT, CDR2 YYREEE (reference sequence). Trimming cost V 4 bases and J 7 bases; bases outside gene matches: 9. The CDR3 has 14 residues. The CDR3 DNA is TGTGCCAGCAGCCAGACAGGGGAGACGGGTGGCTACACCTTC. Its translation is CASSQTGETGGYTF.

The chain uses TRBV6-1 and TRBJ1-1; 8 bases agree with TRBD1. This CDR3 contains 12 residues. V was clipped by 1 base and J by 11 bases; unmatched bases: 3. Germline lookup yields CDR1 MNHNS and CDR2 SASEGT. CDR3 nucleotide sequence: TGTGCCAGCAGTGAAGAGGGACAGGCGGCTTTCTTT. This translates into CASSEEGQAAFF.

J is TRBJ1-2 and V is TRBV28, with TRBD1 as a possible D gene (5 bases). Germline CDR1 and CDR2: MDHEN and SYDVKM. CDR3 length: 13 amino acids. V was shortened by 1 base and J by 5 bases, with 8 bases between the two germline ends. The CDR3 is CASSLSQAYGYTF. CDR3 coding DNA: TGTGCCAGCAGTTTATCACAGGCTTATGGCTACACCTTC.

V is TRBV5-8 and J is TRBJ1-1; possibly TRBD1 for D (5 bases). In germline, CDR1 is SGHTS, CDR2 YDEGEE. The length of the CDR3 is 14 residues. The V end was cut by 0 bases, the J end by 3 bases, with 9 bases between. CDR3 nucleotides: TGTGCCAGCAGCTTGGGGACGGGGGACACTGAAGCTTTCTTT. Residues: CASSLGTGDTEAFF.

The J gene is TRBJ1-5, the V gene TRBV5-3; 10 positions match TRBD1. TRBV5-3 is placed among ORFs of uncertain function. The trim removed 2 bases at V and 4 bases at J, leaving 12 bases unmatched. The CDR3 runs 18 residues. This chain's CDR3 is CARSFPPRDRGRNQPQHF. For the CDR3, the DNA is TGTGCCAGAAGCTTTCCGCCACGGGACAGGGGAAGGAATCAGCCCCAGCATTTT.

The chain uses TRBV25-1 and TRBJ2-7, with 15 bases identical to TRBD2. From germline, CDR1 is MGHDK and CDR2 SYGVNS. V shed 5 bases and J 6 bases; nucleotides not matched to a gene: 8. The CDR3 extends over 16 amino acids. Here the CDR3 DNA reads TGTGCCAGCAGTCGGGGGACTAGCGGGGGGCCCAGCGAGCAGTACTTC. Amino acid sequence: CASSRGTSGGPSEQYF.

Only one count was recorded for this clone. The V gene is TRBV7-8, the J gene TRBJ2-2, with 9 bases aligning to TRBD2. The germline gives CDR1 SGHVS, CDR2 FQNEAQ. The V segment lost 1 base and the J segment 4 bases; nucleotides outside the gene matches: 13. This CDR3 contains 19 residues. The CDR3 here is CASSLEAGGPWPGTGELFF. The CDR3, as DNA: TGTGCCAGCAGCTTAGAGGCGGGAGGGCCATGGCCGGGCACCGGGGAGCTGTTTTTT.

The chain uses TRBV19 and TRBJ1-5, with a tentative D call TRBD1 (5 bases). CDR3 length: 15 amino acids. The germline V and J ends were trimmed by 6 bases and 4 bases, with 16 bases remaining between them. Germline V gives CDR1 LNHDA, CDR2 SQIVND (reference sequence). The CDR3 nucleotides read TGTGCCAGTAGCCTTGGACAAGCAAGAAATCAGCCCCAGCATTTT. Its translation is CASSLGQARNQPQHF.

CDR3 loop: CASILNLPGQGSYEQYF. CDR3 nucleotides: TGCGCCAGCATCCTTAATTTACCGGGACAGGGGTCCTACGAGCAGTACTTC. The chain carries TRBV10-1 and TRBJ2-7, with 10 bases that match TRBD1. The CDR3 consists of 17 residues. Trimming cost V 7 bases and J 1 base; bases outside gene matches: 13. In germline, CDR1 is WNHNN, CDR2 SYGVQD (reference sequence).

The rearrangement links TRBV29-1 to TRBJ1-3, with D maybe TRBD1 (5 bases). Germline-derived CDR1 and CDR2 are SQVTM and ANQGSEA. Trimming left V 7 bases short and J 0 bases short, with 16 bases between. This CDR3 comprises 15 residues. The CDR3: CSATSGLPSGNTIYF. The CDR3, as DNA: TGCAGCGCGACCTCGGGACTCCCCTCTGGAAACACCATATATTTT.

The rearrangement links TRBV29-1 to TRBJ1-4, with D possibly matching TRBD1 (5 bases). The CDR3 is 14 residues long. Trimming shortened V by 6 bases and J by 5 bases, and 16 bases separated the two germline ends. The germline V gene has CDR1 SQVTM and CDR2 ANQGSEA. CDR3 bases: TGCAGCGTAATAACCAGGGTAGACAATGAAAAACTGTTTTTT. It is translated as CSVITRVDNEKLFF.

The chain combines TRBV10-1 with TRBJ2-1; TRBD1 is a possible D gene (6 bases). Trimming removed 4 bases from V and 7 bases from J, with 8 bases in between. The CDR3 is made up of 12 amino acids. In germline, CDR1 is WNHNN, CDR2 SYGVQD (reference sequence). CDR3: CASSGRGNEQFF. CDR3 DNA sequence: TGCGCCAGCAGTGGTAGGGGGAATGAGCAGTTCTTC.

This clone was counted once. V is TRBV11-3 and J is TRBJ1-1; tentatively, D is TRBD1 (5 bases). The germline CDR1 and CDR2 sequences are SGHNT and YENEEA. V gave up 4 bases and J gave up 5 bases, with 11 bases separating them. This CDR3 is 13 amino acids long. The CDR3 spells CASSWGGETEAFF. CDR3 in DNA: TGTGCCAGCAGCTGGGGGGGGGAAACTGAAGCTTTCTTT.

The rearrangement uses TRBV2 and TRBJ2-7; 9 bases map to TRBD2. V dropped 8 bases and J dropped 1; count of bases not matched to a gene: 6. Germline V gives CDR1 SNHLY, CDR2 FYNNEI. This CDR3 is built from 14 residues. The CDR3, as DNA: TGTGCCAGCCTGGCGGGAGGGATGTCCTACGAGCAGTACTTC. This gives the protein CASLAGGMSYEQYF.

The CDR3 DNA reads as TGTGCCAGCAGCCGACCCCAGGGGGCGCATGACATTCAGTACTTC. The encoded protein is CASSRPQGAHDIQYF. The chain couples TRBV2 to TRBJ2-4; the match to TRBD1 covers 8 bases. Trimming cost V 6 bases and J 8 bases; bases outside gene matches: 12. The V gene's germline CDR1 is SNHLY and CDR2 FYNNEI. The CDR3 loop spans 15 amino acids. The whole variable domain, remainder taken from reference TRBV2 and TRBJ2-4, is EPEVTQTPSHQVTQMGQEVILRCVPISNHLYFYWYRQILGQKVEFLVSFYNNEISEKSEIFDDQFSVERPDGSNFTLKIRSTKLEDSAMYFCASSRPQGAHDIQYFGAGTRLSVL.

The chain employs TRBV28 and TRBJ1-4, with D tentatively TRBD1 (5 bases). The V end lost 7 bases, the J end lost 8 bases, and 11 bases lay between the germline ends. The CDR3 has 12 residues. In germline, CDR1 is MDHEN, CDR2 SYDVKM. The chain's CDR3 is CASNLPGEKLFF. The CDR3 DNA sequence: TGTGCCAGCAATCTTCCAGGGGAAAAACTGTTTTTT.

This chain links TRBV7-9 with TRBJ1-3; a possible D gene is TRBD1 (5 bases). Between the trimmed V and J ends, which lost 0 bases and 0 bases, there was a span of 6 bases. The length of the CDR3 is 15 residues. Germline values: CDR1 SEHNR, CDR2 FQNEAQ (reference sequence). The CDR3 DNA is TGTGCCAGCAGCTTAGCTACAGGCTCTGGAAACACCATATATTTT. Residues: CASSLATGSGNTIYF.

The rearrangement links TRBV28 to TRBJ1-2; D possibly corresponds to TRBD1 (5 bases). The CDR3 runs to 11 residues. V lost 6 bases and J 8 bases, leaving 10 bases between the germline ends. Germline V gives CDR1 MDHEN, CDR2 SYDVKM. Here the CDR3 reads CASRRTTGYTF. The CDR3, as DNA: TGTGCCAGCAGACGGACAACCGGCTACACCTTC.